This T cell receptor (beta chain) emerged from a study of identical twins (dated by TCRdb to about 2016). For the study in its entirety: To test whether fetal clonotypes persist, this study deep-sequenced TCR alpha and beta repertoires from monozygotic twins, from unrelated adults of various ages, and from cord blood. To rule out contamination, replicate twin experiments were performed at different times with different library preparation protocols.

Library method: 5' RACE. These reads were obtained on an Illumina HiSeq 2000. Template switching added a universal primer binding site, and the final cDNA carried a unique molecular identifier that allowed TCR cDNA molecules to be counted accurately. First-strand cDNA for TCR alpha and beta chains was synthesized from specific primers in the conserved constant-segment region. To control for contamination, each cDNA library was double barcoded with a SMART-Mk sample barcode plus Illumina barcodes. TruSeq adapter sequences, together with Illumina sample barcodes, were added in two successive PCR steps. Sequencing of the TCR alpha and beta cDNA libraries was done on the Illumina HiSeq platform using custom primers. For the original study's pipeline: MiGEC processed the raw reads to extract unique molecular identifiers, while MiXCR was used to determine the CDR3 positions. For each individual, recombination models were inferred using an EM algorithm with the repgenHMM and IGoR tools. The tcR package in R was used for shared clonotype analysis, with sharing normalized by the product of cloneset sizes. Out-of-frame nonproductive sequences were analyzed to study raw recombination free of thymic and clonal selection effects. The public reads were reprocessed in TCRdb via fastp at Q25 and MiXCR, keeping in-frame beta chains. Each entry merges the rows of one CDR3 protein and shows their most common DNA and genes. None of the V and J calls come from the authors' own analysis; TCRdb made them. The sample table shows around 160,000 distinct CDR3 sequences, and around 3.5% are seen once. The ten top clones hold 8.1% of the sample.

This clonotype was observed at least ten times. Its antigen remains unidentified. No per-base quality is available; no much larger clone lies one base away. Only healthy Caucasian donors were included. Miltenyi CD45RO+ enrichment and human naive T-cell isolation kits were used to isolate memory (CD45RO+) and naive T cells from PBMC. From the germline V gene (reference sequence), CDR1 is GTSNPN and CDR2 is SVGIG. V and J lose 3 bases and 6 bases, and a span of 11 bases separates them. CDR3 length: 12 amino acids, cysteine to phenylalanine. Of all the DNA, just the CDR3 is kept, 36 bases in frame from base 1. Summary of the overall study and its limitations: Compared with coincidental sharing between unrelated individuals, out-of-frame TCR alpha sequences shared between twins showed an excess of sequences with low generation probability. In monozygotic twins, out-of-frame TCR alpha sharing was systematically underestimated by recombination models, although the models agreed with sharing between unrelated individuals. Invariant T cells such as MAIT and iNKT could partly confound zero-insertion analyses, though diverse VJ usage argued against this for most clonotypes. Conclusions relied on cross-sectional statistical analysis, since the same donors could not be followed over many years. In beta out-of-frame sequences, excess twin sharing was weaker, because having fewer shared sequences lowered the signal-to-noise ratio. Abundant cord blood beta clonotypes had fewer insertions, young adult naive repertoires showed a similar but weaker trend, and memory repertoires showed no such trend.

This TCR came from a young man in good health. Sequenced material: memory T cells sorted from blood. The cell subset or site label corresponds to: CD45RO+ enriched T cells. Here the chain combines TRBV30 and TRBJ1-2, with no reliable assignment of the D segment. The DNA is TGTGCCTGGAGACGAGCCAGCGATGGCTACACCTTC. The translation is CAWRRASDGYTF.